Presented here are 8 T cell receptor beta chains from one specimen sequenced in a study of cytomegalovirus exposure and HLA in healthy donors. This table comes from immunoSEQ multiplex PCR, and its TCRdb copy is limited to in-frame clones, with some not included. The data hold tens of thousands of clones, with approximately 90% observed a single time. What was sequenced was PBMCs. The receptors derive from a woman between 18 and 29 years old in good health and CMV-seropositive.

The gene calls are TRBV19 and TRBJ2-2, with D possibly matching TRBD1 (6 bases). This CDR3 region has 15 residues. V lost 7 bases and J lost 4, with 16 bases in between. Germline assignment: CDR1 LNHDA and CDR2 SQIVND (reference sequence). This CDR3 reads CASTQIGGSTGELFF. The CDR3 DNA reads as TGTGCCAGTACCCAAATAGGGGGTTCCACCGGGGAGCTGTTTTTT.

The chain has TRBV19 and TRBJ2-1; TRBD1 aligns across 7 bases. This CDR3 is 15 amino acids long. Per germline, CDR1 LNHDA and CDR2 SQIVND (reference sequence). V gave up 3 bases and J gave up 1 base; unmatched junction bases: 3. CDR3 loop: CASSISGGSYNEQFF. The CDR3 DNA sequence: TGTGCCAGTAGTATCTCAGGGGGATCCTACAATGAGCAGTTCTTC.

The chain joins TRBV29-1 to TRBJ1-2; 12 bases map to TRBD1. CDR1 is SQVTM, CDR2 ANQGSEA, per germline. J gave up 4 bases and V 6 bases, and 15 bases lay outside the gene matches. The CDR3 runs to 17 residues. The DNA for the CDR3 is TGCAGCGTCCGGAACCGGGACAGGGGGCATCAAGGCTATGGCTACACCTTC. It specifies CSVRNRDRGHQGYGYTF.

This chain joins TRBV19 and TRBJ1-5, with TRBD1 matching over 11 bases. The CDR3 runs 13 residues. Trimming at V came to 7 bases and at J to 7 bases, leaving 3 bases not matched to a gene. Germline V gene data show CDR1 as LNHDA and CDR2 as SQIVND (reference sequence). CDR3 region: CASTGTGGQPQHF. CDR3 in DNA: TGTGCCAGTACTGGGACAGGGGGGCAGCCCCAGCATTTT.

The chain recombines TRBV14 with TRBJ2-1, with TRBD2 identical over 7 bases. Germline values: CDR1 SGHDN, CDR2 FVKESK. With 3 bases clipped from V and 0 bases from J, the junction kept 5 bases outside the gene matches. The CDR3 covers 16 residues. CDR3 coding DNA: TGTGCCAGCAGCCACCCAGCGGGGATCTCCTACAATGAGCAGTTCTTC. Protein: CASSHPAGISYNEQFF. Full variable domain (rest looked up from reference TRBV14 and TRBJ2-1): EAGVTQFPSHSVIEKGQTVTLRCDPISGHDNLYWYRRVMGKEIKFLLHFVKESKQDESGMPNNRFLAERTGGTYSTLKVQPAELEDSGVYFCASSHPAGISYNEQFFGPGTRLTVL.

This clone was observed once. The chain recombines TRBV19 with TRBJ2-1; 10 bases fit TRBD2. V gave up 6 bases and J gave up 1 base; unmatched junction bases: 0. The CDR3 is 14 residues long. The V gene's germline CDR1 is LNHDA and CDR2 SQIVND (reference sequence). CDR3 sequence: CASRTSGSYNEQFF. The CDR3 DNA reads TGTGCCAGTAGGACTAGCGGGTCCTACAATGAGCAGTTCTTC. The entire variable domain, with the rest obtained from reference TRBV19 and TRBJ2-1, is as follows: DGGITQSPKYLFRKEGQNVTLSCEQNLNHDAMYWYRQDPGQGLRLIYYSQIVNDFQKGDIAEGYSVSREKKESFPLTVTSAQKNPTAFYLCASRTSGSYNEQFFGPGTRLTVL.

The V and J genes are TRBV27 and TRBJ1-1, with a tentative D call TRBD1 (6 bases). This CDR3 has 13 amino acids. Germline CDR1 and CDR2: MNHEY and SMNVEV (reference sequence). Trimming took 7 bases from V and 0 from J, leaving 9 bases between them. The CDR3 DNA reads TGTGCCAGCACGGGACAAATGAACACTGAAGCTTTCTTT. Its protein product is CASTGQMNTEAFF.

The chain uses TRBV4-1 and TRBJ1-5; TRBD1 matches 8 bases. CDR3 length: 15 residues. J lost 4 bases, V lost 0 bases, and 2 bases had no gene match. Looked up from germline, CDR1 is MGHRA and CDR2 is YSYEKL. Here the CDR3 reads CASSQERTGNQPQHF. The CDR3 coding sequence is TGCGCCAGCAGCCAAGAGAGGACAGGGAATCAGCCCCAGCATTTT.